Sequencing of this TCR beta chain was carried out in a study of PD-L1 blockade in urothelial cancer. Study-level background: The analyses of blood took place 3 weeks (second dose) and 6 weeks after treatment start. Blood samples contained a median about 150,000 T cells. Regarding the study as a whole: When measured at 3 weeks, tumor-associated blood clones expanded more in durable-benefit patients.

Worth noting for this clone: Its cognate antigen is unknown.

Here immunoSEQ multiplex PCR was the method, and the copy in TCRdb shows in-frame clones only, minus some. The data hold 45,000 to 60,000 clones, with roughly 84% observed a single time. CDR1 and CDR2 from the germline V gene are SEHNR and FQNEAQ (reference sequence). V lost 1 base and J lost 2, with 11 bases in between. CDR3 length equals 16 residues. The source of this sequence is a man aged 40-49 years with urothelial cancer. This chain connects TRBV7-9 to TRBJ2-2; possible D gene TRBD2, 5 bases. The source material was PBMCs, sampled around atezolizumab (anti-PD-L1) treatment. The CDR3 protein is CASSLGTGINTGELFF. As DNA, the CDR3 is TGTGCCAGCAGCTTAGGTACCGGGATTAACACCGGGGAGCTGTTTTTT. The complete variable domain, with remaining parts taken from reference TRBV7-9 and TRBJ2-2, reads DTGVSQNPRHKITKRGQNVTFRCDPISEHNRLYWYRQTLGQGPEFLTYFQNEAQLEKSRLLSDRFSAERPKGSFSTLEIQRTEQGDSAMYLCASSLGTGINTGELFFGEGSRLTVL.